Following are 20 T cell receptor beta chains from one sample sequenced in a study of blood T cell repertoires in COVID-19. Profiling relied on immunoSEQ multiplex PCR, and the TCRdb table lists in-frame clones only, not all of them. The sample consists of 45,000 to 55,000 clones, approximately 88% of them appearing once. The sample comprised peripheral blood. The source of these receptors is a human donor in a cohort sampled during active COVID-19.

This chain links TRBV11-3 with TRBJ1-3, with 11 bases matching TRBD1. CDR3 length equals 16 residues. Trimming at V came to 4 bases and at J to 4 bases, leaving 6 bases not matched to a gene. Per germline, CDR1 SGHNT and CDR2 YENEEA. CDR3 in amino acids: CASSSGTGGNGNTIYF. Written as DNA, the CDR3 is TGTGCCAGCAGCTCCGGGACAGGGGGTAACGGAAACACCATATATTTT.

The chain combines TRBV9 with TRBJ2-5; 12 bases line up with TRBD2. Germline trimming cut 4 bases from V and 4 bases from J; bases unmatched to any gene: 5. The CDR3 extends over 15 amino acids. Germline CDR1 SGDLS, CDR2 YYNGEE. DNA for the CDR3: TGTGCCAGCAGCCCGTGGGGACTAGCGGGAGAGACCCAGTACTTC. Translated: CASSPWGLAGETQYF.

The rearrangement uses TRBV5-1 and TRBJ1-4; D remains ambiguous. The V end lost 2 bases, the J end lost 6 bases, and 14 bases lay between the germline ends. Germline V gene lookup returns CDR1 SGHRS and CDR2 YFSETQ. The CDR3 contains 15 residues. CDR3: CASSFGQAGDEKLFF. DNA of the CDR3: TGCGCCAGCAGCTTTGGGCAGGCGGGAGATGAAAAACTGTTTTTT.

The V and J genes are TRBV19 and TRBJ1-5; D is unclear. The V gene lost 5 bases and the J gene lost 2 bases, with 4 bases spanning the gap. This CDR3 region has 12 residues. The germline gives CDR1 LNHDA, CDR2 SQIVND (reference sequence). CDR3 sequence (DNA): TGTGCCAGTAGTTCAGGCAATCAGCCCCAGCATTTT. It encodes CASSSGNQPQHF.

The V and J genes are TRBV7-9 and TRBJ2-3, with a possible D match to TRBD1 (6 bases). Deletions cut 5 bases from V and 1 base from J, with 16 bases between. The CDR3 loop spans 16 amino acids. Germline CDR1 and CDR2: SEHNR and FQNEAQ (reference sequence). The CDR3, as DNA: TGTGCCAGCAGCCAGGAGAGGGGGTGGGGCACAGATACGCAGTATTTT. Its translation: CASSQERGWGTDTQYF. Complete variable domain (other parts from reference TRBV7-9 and TRBJ2-3): DTGVSQNPRHKITKRGQNVTFRCDPISEHNRLYWYRQTLGQGPEFLTYFQNEAQLEKSRLLSDRFSAERPKGSFSTLEIQRTEQGDSAMYLCASSQERGWGTDTQYFGPGTRLTVL.

The chain carries TRBV6-6 and TRBJ2-1; 9 nucleotides line up with TRBD2. CDR1 and CDR2 (germline): MNHNY, SVGAGI (reference sequence). Germline trimming cut 0 bases from V and 5 bases from J; bases unmatched to any gene: 5. This CDR3 has 16 amino acids. The CDR3 coding sequence is TGTGCCAGCAGTTACTCGGGGATAGCGGGAGACAATGAGCAGTTCTTC. Translated: CASSYSGIAGDNEQFF.

This clone occurred once. V usage is TRBV6-2 or TRBV6-3 and J usage is TRBJ1-2; D possibly corresponds to TRBD1 (5 bases). Trimming shortened V by 4 bases and J by 2 bases, and 14 bases separated the two germline ends. Germline V gives CDR1 MNHEY, CDR2 SVGEGT. There are 15 residues in the CDR3. DNA of the CDR3: TGTGCCAGCAGTTTTCTCCTAACAGGAAACTATGGCTACACCTTC. Translated, it gives CASSFLLTGNYGYTF.

The CDR3 loop is CASSQDGGTGTDTQYF. The CDR3 DNA is TGCGCCAGCAGCCAAGATGGGGGGACGGGGACAGATACGCAGTATTTT. The V call is TRBV4-3, the J call TRBJ2-3; perhaps TRBD2 as D (6 bases). There are 16 residues in the CDR3. From germline, CDR1 is LGHNA and CDR2 YSLEER. V lost 0 bases, J lost 3 bases, and 13 bases lay in between.

The chain combines TRBV9 with TRBJ2-1, with a tentative D call TRBD1 (7 bases). V lost 2 bases and J 4 bases, leaving 13 bases between the germline ends. The CDR3 runs 15 residues. Germline CDR1 reads SGDLS; CDR2 reads YYNGEE. The CDR3 DNA follows: TGTGCCAGCAGCGTGCCAGGGGGGAATTACAATGAGCAGTTCTTC. Translated: CASSVPGGNYNEQFF.

J is TRBJ1-2 and V is TRBV5-1; the D is unclear. Germline V CDR1 and CDR2: SGHRS, YFSETQ. CDR3 length: 15 amino acids. The V and J ends lost 1 base and 7 bases respectively, with 17 bases between them. The DNA of the CDR3 is TGCGCCAGCAGCTTGAGAGCAGGTCCGTTGGGTGGCTACACCTTC. Residues: CASSLRAGPLGGYTF.

V gene TRBV18 combines with J gene TRBJ1-3; 8 nucleotides agree with TRBD1. V shed 4 bases and J 1 base; nucleotides not matched to a gene: 18. Germline V gene sequence: CDR1 KGHSH, CDR2 LQKENI. The CDR3 has 20 residues. CDR3 sequence (DNA): TGTGCCAGCTCACAACTAACCGGGACAGGCAGGCAAGTGTCTGGAAACACCATATATTTT. This codes for CASSQLTGTGRQVSGNTIYF. Together with reference TRBV18 and TRBJ1-3, the CDR3 gives the full variable domain: NAGVMQNPRHLVRRRGQEARLRCSPMKGHSHVYWYRQLPEEGLKFMVYLQKENIIDESGMPKERFSAEFPKEGPSILRIQQVVRGDSAAYFCASSQLTGTGRQVSGNTIYFGEGSWLTVV.

This rearrangement joins TRBV7-9 to TRBJ2-3; 9 bases match TRBD1. The V gene's germline CDR1 is SEHNR and CDR2 FQNEAQ (reference sequence). This CDR3 comprises 14 residues. V lost 10 bases, J lost 3 bases, and 8 bases stayed unmatched. The CDR3 spells CATDPGTGTDTQYF. The CDR3 DNA sequence: TGTGCCACCGATCCCGGGACAGGGACAGATACGCAGTATTTT.

CDR3: CASSQQTYEQYF. CDR3 nucleotides: TGTGCCAGCTCACAACAGACGTACGAGCAGTACTTC. The chain is built from TRBV18 and TRBJ2-7; D not certain. The ends were cut back, 4 bases at V and 4 bases at J, with 8 bases in the middle. CDR1 KGHSH and CDR2 LQKENI come from the germline V gene. The CDR3 contains 12 residues. The full variable domain, rest sourced from reference TRBV18 and TRBJ2-7, is NAGVMQNPRHLVRRRGQEARLRCSPMKGHSHVYWYRQLPEEGLKFMVYLQKENIIDESGMPKERFSAEFPKEGPSILRIQQVVRGDSAAYFCASSQQTYEQYFGPGTRLTVT.

The rearrangement uses TRBV20-1 and TRBJ2-7; no reliable D call. The length of the CDR3 is 11 residues. CDR1 is DFQATT and CDR2 is SNEGSKA in the germline V gene (reference sequence). V lost 1 base, J lost 4 bases, and 5 bases lay in between. Written as DNA, the CDR3 is TGCAGTGCTAGAGGCGGATACGAGCAGTACTTC. It codes for CSARGGYEQYF.

The CDR3 is CASSFEGAGSPLHF. DNA for the CDR3: TGCGCCAGCAGCTTTGAGGGCGCGGGTTCACCCCTCCACTTT. The chain links TRBV5-1 to TRBJ1-6; D not resolved. This CDR3 comprises 14 residues. Germline V gives CDR1 SGHRS, CDR2 YFSETQ. Deletions cut 2 bases from V and 9 bases from J, with 12 bases between. The complete variable domain, with remaining parts taken from reference TRBV5-1 and TRBJ1-6, reads KAGVTQTPRYLIKTRGQQVTLSCSPISGHRSVSWYQQTPGQGLQFLFEYFSETQRNKGNFPGRFSGRQFSNSRSEMNVSTLELGDSALYLCASSFEGAGSPLHFGNGTRLTVT.

The chain is built from TRBV6-2 or TRBV6-3 and TRBJ1-2; D remains unclear. From germline, CDR1 is MNHEY and CDR2 SVGEGT. The CDR3 covers 13 residues. V gave up 6 bases and J gave up 1 base, with 9 bases separating them. The CDR3 loop is CASSTQINYGYTF. In nucleotides, the CDR3 is TGTGCCAGCAGCACACAGATTAACTATGGCTACACCTTC.

V gene TRBV14 combines with J gene TRBJ1-3; D may be TRBD1 (5 bases). V was clipped by 0 bases and J by 8 bases, with 11 bases between them. This CDR3 is 14 amino acids long. Germline lookup yields CDR1 SGHDN and CDR2 FVKESK. The CDR3 DNA reads TGTGCCAGCAGCCAAGATGGGCAGGGATACACCATATATTTT. Amino acid sequence: CASSQDGQGYTIYF.

The rearrangement joins TRBV19 to TRBJ2-7; 9 bases are shared with TRBD1. This CDR3 has 15 residues. Unmatched junction bases numbered 6, after V lost 3 bases and J lost 3 bases. CDR1 and CDR2 (germline): LNHDA, SQIVND (reference sequence). The CDR3 region is CASSMAGTGFYEQYF. Written as DNA, the CDR3 is TGTGCCAGTAGTATGGCCGGGACAGGGTTCTACGAGCAGTACTTC.

This chain joins TRBV5-4 and TRBJ2-7, with D possibly TRBD2 on 5 matching bases. The V gene's germline CDR1 is SGHNT and CDR2 YYREEE (reference sequence). The CDR3 consists of 14 residues. V was cut by 1 base and J by 2 bases, with 10 bases left in between. The CDR3 region has the DNA TGTGCCAGCAGCTTGTCGAGCGGTACCTACGAGCAGTACTTC. Translation: CASSLSSGTYEQYF.

The chain uses TRBV5-8 and TRBJ1-5; 9 nucleotides match TRBD1. The V segment lost 4 bases and the J segment 1 base; nucleotides outside the gene matches: 15. Germline V CDR1 and CDR2: SGHTS, YDEGEE. This CDR3 region has 19 residues. CDR3 DNA sequence: TGTGCCAGCAGCCCCCGGGACAGGGTTGACAGGGCGAGCAATCAGCCCCAGCATTTT. Amino acids: CASSPRDRVDRASNQPQHF.